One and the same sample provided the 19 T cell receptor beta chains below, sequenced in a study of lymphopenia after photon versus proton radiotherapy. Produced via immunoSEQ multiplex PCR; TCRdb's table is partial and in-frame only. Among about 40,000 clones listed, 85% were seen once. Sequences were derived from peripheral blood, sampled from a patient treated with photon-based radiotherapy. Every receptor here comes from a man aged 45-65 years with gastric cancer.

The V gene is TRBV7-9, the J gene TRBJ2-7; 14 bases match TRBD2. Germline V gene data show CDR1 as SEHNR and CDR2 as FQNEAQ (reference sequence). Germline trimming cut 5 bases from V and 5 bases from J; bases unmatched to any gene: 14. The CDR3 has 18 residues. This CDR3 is CASSPKVGLAGANDEQYF. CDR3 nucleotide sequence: TGTGCCAGCAGCCCCAAAGTGGGACTAGCGGGAGCCAACGACGAGCAGTACTTC.

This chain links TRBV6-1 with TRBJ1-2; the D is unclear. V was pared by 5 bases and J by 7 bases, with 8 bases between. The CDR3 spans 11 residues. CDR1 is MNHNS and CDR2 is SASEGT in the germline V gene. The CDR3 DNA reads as TGTGCCAGCAGTAACCCCCTTGGCTACACCTTC. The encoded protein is CASSNPLGYTF.

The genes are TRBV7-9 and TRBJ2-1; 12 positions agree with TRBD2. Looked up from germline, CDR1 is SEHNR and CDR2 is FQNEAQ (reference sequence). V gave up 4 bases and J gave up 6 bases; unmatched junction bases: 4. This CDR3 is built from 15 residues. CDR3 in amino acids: CASSSTSGSSNEQFF. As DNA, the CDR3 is TGTGCCAGCAGCTCGACTAGCGGGAGTAGCAATGAGCAGTTCTTC.

CDR3: CASSTDRDYGYTF. The CDR3 DNA sequence: TGTGCCAGCAGTACGGACAGGGACTATGGCTACACCTTC. The chain recombines TRBV2 with TRBJ1-2; 8 bases map to TRBD1. Germline V gene lookup returns CDR1 SNHLY and CDR2 FYNNEI. V was clipped by 5 bases and J by 3 bases; unmatched bases: 2. The CDR3 is 13 amino acids. Full variable domain (remainder filled in from reference TRBV2 and TRBJ1-2): EPEVTQTPSHQVTQMGQEVILRCVPISNHLYFYWYRQILGQKVEFLVSFYNNEISEKSEIFDDQFSVERPDGSNFTLKIRSTKLEDSAMYFCASSTDRDYGYTFGSGTRLTVV.

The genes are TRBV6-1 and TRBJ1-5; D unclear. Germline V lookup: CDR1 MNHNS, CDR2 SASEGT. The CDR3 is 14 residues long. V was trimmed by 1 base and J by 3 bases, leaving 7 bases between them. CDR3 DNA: TGTGCCAGCAGTGAAGTCGGGGTCAATCAGCCCCAGCATTTT. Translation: CASSEVGVNQPQHF.

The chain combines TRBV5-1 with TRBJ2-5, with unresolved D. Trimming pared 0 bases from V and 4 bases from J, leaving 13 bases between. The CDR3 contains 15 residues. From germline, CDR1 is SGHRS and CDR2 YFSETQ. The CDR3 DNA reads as TGCGCCAGCAGCTTGGTTGCCAAAATGAGAGAGACCCAGTACTTC. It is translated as CASSLVAKMRETQYF. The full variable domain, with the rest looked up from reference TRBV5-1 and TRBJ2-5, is KAGVTQTPRYLIKTRGQQVTLSCSPISGHRSVSWYQQTPGQGLQFLFEYFSETQRNKGNFPGRFSGRQFSNSRSEMNVSTLELGDSALYLCASSLVAKMRETQYFGPGTRLLVL.

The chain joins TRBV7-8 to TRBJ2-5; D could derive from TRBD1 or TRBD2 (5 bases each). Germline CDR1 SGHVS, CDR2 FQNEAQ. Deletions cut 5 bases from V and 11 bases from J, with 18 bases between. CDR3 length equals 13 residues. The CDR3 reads CASSPVLRGEQYF. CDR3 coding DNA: TGTGCCAGCAGCCCGGTCCTAAGAGGGGAGCAGTACTTC. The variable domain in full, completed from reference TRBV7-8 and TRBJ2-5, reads GAGVSQSPRYKVAKRGQDVALRCDPISGHVSLFWYQQALGQGPEFLTYFQNEAQLDKSGLPSDRFFAERPEGSVSTLKIQRTQQEDSAVYLCASSPVLRGEQYFGPGTRLLVL.

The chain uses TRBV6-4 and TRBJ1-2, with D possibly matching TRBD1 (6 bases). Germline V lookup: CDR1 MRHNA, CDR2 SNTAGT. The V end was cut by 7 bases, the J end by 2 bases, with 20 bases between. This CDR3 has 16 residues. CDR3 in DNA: TGTGCCAGCAAGGGGATCGCTCACAGGGAGAACTATGGCTACACCTTC. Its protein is CASKGIAHRENYGYTF.

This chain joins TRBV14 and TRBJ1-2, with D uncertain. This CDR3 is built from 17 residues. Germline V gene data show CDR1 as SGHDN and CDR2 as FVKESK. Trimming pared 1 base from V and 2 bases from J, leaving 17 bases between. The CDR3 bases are TGTGCCAGCAGCCAAGTGGGGTATCGGAGTGGGAACTATGGCTACACCTTC. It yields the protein CASSQVGYRSGNYGYTF. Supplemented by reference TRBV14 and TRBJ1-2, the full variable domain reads EAGVTQFPSHSVIEKGQTVTLRCDPISGHDNLYWYRRVMGKEIKFLLHFVKESKQDESGMPNNRFLAERTGGTYSTLKVQPAELEDSGVYFCASSQVGYRSGNYGYTFGSGTRLTVV.

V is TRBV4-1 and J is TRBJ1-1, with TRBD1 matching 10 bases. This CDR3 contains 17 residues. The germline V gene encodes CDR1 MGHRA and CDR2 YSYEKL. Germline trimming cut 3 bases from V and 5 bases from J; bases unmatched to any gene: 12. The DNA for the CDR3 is TGCGCCAGCAGCCAGACCCGGGACAGGGGAACGAGAACTGAAGCTTTCTTT. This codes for CASSQTRDRGTRTEAFF.

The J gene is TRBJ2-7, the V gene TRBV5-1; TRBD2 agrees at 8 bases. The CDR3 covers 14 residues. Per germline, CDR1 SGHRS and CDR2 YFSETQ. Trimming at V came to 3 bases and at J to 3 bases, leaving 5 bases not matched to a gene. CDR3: CASSSRGTSYEQYF. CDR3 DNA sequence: TGCGCCAGCAGCTCGCGGGGGACTAGCTACGAGCAGTACTTC.

The CDR3 bases are TGTGCCATAAGCTGGACAGGGACTCAAGAGACCCAGTACTTC. Its protein is CAISWTGTQETQYF. The chain is built from TRBV19 and TRBJ2-5, with 8 bases matching TRBD1. V was clipped by 10 bases and J by 2 bases; unmatched bases: 9. The CDR3 is 14 residues long. Per germline, CDR1 LNHDA and CDR2 SQIVND (reference sequence).

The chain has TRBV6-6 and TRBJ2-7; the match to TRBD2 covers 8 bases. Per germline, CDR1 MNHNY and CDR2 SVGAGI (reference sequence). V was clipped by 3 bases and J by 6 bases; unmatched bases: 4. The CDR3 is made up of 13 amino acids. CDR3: CASSYKRESEQYF. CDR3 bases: TGTGCCAGCAGTTATAAGCGGGAGAGCGAGCAGTACTTC.

The CDR3 spells CASSFKANLNTEAFF. Here the CDR3 DNA reads TGCGCCAGCAGCTTTAAAGCGAACCTGAACACTGAAGCTTTCTTT. The V call is TRBV5-1, the J call TRBJ1-1; no reliable D call. The ends were cut back, 2 bases at V and 0 bases at J, with 11 bases in the middle. This CDR3 is 15 amino acids long. Germline V CDR1 and CDR2: SGHRS, YFSETQ.

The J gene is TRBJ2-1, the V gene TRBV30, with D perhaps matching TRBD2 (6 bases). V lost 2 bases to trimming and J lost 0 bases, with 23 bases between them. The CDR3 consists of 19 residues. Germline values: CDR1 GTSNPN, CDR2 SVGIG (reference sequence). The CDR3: CAWSPRHPRLASSYNEQFF. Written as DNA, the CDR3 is TGTGCCTGGAGTCCCAGACACCCTCGGCTAGCGAGCTCCTACAATGAGCAGTTCTTC.

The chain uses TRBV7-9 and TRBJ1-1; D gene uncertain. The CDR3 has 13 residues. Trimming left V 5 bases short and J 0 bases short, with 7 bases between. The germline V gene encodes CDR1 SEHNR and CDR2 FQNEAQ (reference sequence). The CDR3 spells CASSLVLNTEAFF. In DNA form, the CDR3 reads TGTGCCAGCAGCCTCGTCCTGAACACTGAAGCTTTCTTT. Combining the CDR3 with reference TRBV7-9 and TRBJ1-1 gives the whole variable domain DTGVSQNPRHKITKRGQNVTFRCDPISEHNRLYWYRQTLGQGPEFLTYFQNEAQLEKSRLLSDRFSAERPKGSFSTLEIQRTEQGDSAMYLCASSLVLNTEAFFGQGTRLTVV.

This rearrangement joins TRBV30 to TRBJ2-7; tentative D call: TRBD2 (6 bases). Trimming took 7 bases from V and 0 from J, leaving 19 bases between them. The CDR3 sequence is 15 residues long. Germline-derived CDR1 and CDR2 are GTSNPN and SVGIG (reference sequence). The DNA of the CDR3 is TGTGCCTCGGGATCTGGCGGGGTGAGCTCCTACGAGCAGTACTTC. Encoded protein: CASGSGGVSSYEQYF.

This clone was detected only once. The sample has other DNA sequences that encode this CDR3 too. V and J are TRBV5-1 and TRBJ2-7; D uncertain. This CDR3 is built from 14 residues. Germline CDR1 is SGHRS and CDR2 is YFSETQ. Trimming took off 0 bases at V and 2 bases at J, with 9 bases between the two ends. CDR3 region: CASSLVVSPYEQYF. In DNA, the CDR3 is TGCGCCAGCAGCTTGGTCGTCTCCCCCTACGAGCAGTACTTC.

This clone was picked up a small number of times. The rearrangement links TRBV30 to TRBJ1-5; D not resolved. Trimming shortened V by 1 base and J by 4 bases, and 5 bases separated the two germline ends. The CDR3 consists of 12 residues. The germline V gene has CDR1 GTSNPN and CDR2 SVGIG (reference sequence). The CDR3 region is CAWSGANQPQHF. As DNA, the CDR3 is TGTGCCTGGAGTGGCGCGAATCAGCCCCAGCATTTT.